This T cell receptor beta chain was documented in a study of Tregs in tolerant kidney transplant recipients. Germline V gene data show CDR1 as SGHNT and CDR2 as YYREEE (reference sequence). The CDR3 loop spans 15 amino acids. Trimming stripped 5 bases from V and 0 bases from J, with 9 bases between. Produced via immunoSEQ multiplex PCR; TCRdb's table is partial and in-frame only. Of 90,000 to 150,000 clones listed, about 91% are singletons. The sequenced material came from CD4+ T cells from blood. This TCR derives from a human donor in good health. The chain carries TRBV5-4 and TRBJ2-6; no firm D call. CDR3 DNA sequence: TGTGCCAGCAGTTCTAAGGTCTCTGGGGCCAACGTCCTGACTTTC. Translation: CASSSKVSGANVLTF.